This T cell receptor beta chain was observed in a study of cytomegalovirus exposure and HLA in healthy donors (TCRdb year 2017). Notes on the research overall: In an earlier analysis of some 550 of the donors, less than 350 Gb of sequence data and 117 million unique TCR beta sequences from about 190 million T cells were reported. About 330 gigabases of sequencing data and about 92 million unique TCR sequences made up an early release that covered over 550 HLA-typed donors. Among the roughly 390 genotyped donors, 81% belonged to the genetic ancestry cluster associated with self-reported Caucasian donors. The aim of the study was to test whether cataloging public T cell receptors could identify signatures of past pathogen exposure. The study profiled the T cell repertoires of 500 to 800 subjects by immunosequencing and related them to cytomegalovirus serostatus. Along with the approximately 650-subject first cohort, a separate validation cohort of some 130 different subjects was used. High-throughput TCR immunosequencing, statistical association of individual TCRs with disease status, and machine learning were combined to predict cytomegalovirus infection status. A later analysis re-analyzed previously published TCR beta repertoires from roughly 690 donors and added high-resolution HLA genotyping to study TCR occurrence patterns. The later analysis used no new phenotypic data to find candidate immune exposures, relying instead on TCR beta sequences and their occurrence across donors. To decide whether each TCR beta V gene segment behaved as functional or pseudogenic, an earlier analysis of fewer than 750 of the donors relied on high-throughput TCR beta sequencing. Donor age, sex, ethnicity and CMV serostatus were compiled together with the repertoire data. A later genetic analysis used genome-wide SNP genotypes for about three fifths of the 666 donors, treating that subset as a discovery cohort. All discovery cohort repertoires had been generated on a single sequencing platform. Both class I and class II loci were covered by HLA typing, at four-digit resolution. Typing coverage differed by locus: A, B, C, DRB1 and DQB1 were typed in roughly 620-640 donors, DQA1 in roughly 500, DPA1 in around 580, and DPB1 in approximately 450. Roughly 5 DR-DQ haplotypes were treated as single units for association and clustering because of strong linkage in the cohort. Across under 500 genotyped donors of the cohort, an average of roughly 250,000 unique TCR beta nucleotide sequences per donor were sequenced, and roughly 20% of those sequences were non-productive.

From cysteine to phenylalanine, the CDR3 is 14 amino acids long. The kept DNA is CDR3 alone, 42 bases in frame from the first base. V has 3 bases trimmed and J has 5 bases trimmed; junction bases matching no gene number 2. CDR1 and CDR2 are drawn from the germline V gene (reference sequence): GTSNPN, SVGIG. Points the paper makes about the study in general: Because HLA typing was missing for some donors at each locus, association tests included only the typed subset. Some IMGT-functional V segments, including TRBV6-2 and TRBV6-3, could not be told apart with the 87-base-pair reads, so those segments were excluded. A later analysis found that TCR association rates varied across HLA loci, with DRB1 alleles showing the most associated TCRs and HLA-C alleles the fewest. In vitro tests confirmed that a few of the cytomegalovirus-associated TCR beta chains recognize cytomegalovirus antigens. Broadly in line with IMGT annotations, most TCR beta V segments showed up in productive rearrangements about 90% or about 30% of the time in an earlier analysis of a few hundred of the donors. A further reported finding was that TCR beta sequences accurately predicted the HLA-A and HLA-B alleles for most subjects in the first cohort. According to a later analysis, parvovirus B19, influenza, CMV and Epstein-Barr virus appeared linked to several top co-occurrence clusters. Most CMV-associated TCR beta chains appeared to be HLA-restricted in a later analysis, and the HLA associations seemed to be driven largely by CMV exposure. In a later genetic analysis, fewer N-insertions in productive TCRs were reported among donors in an Asian-associated ancestry cluster than the roughly 640-donor mean. The study gave a list of under 200 TCR beta chains associated with cytomegalovirus. Only TCR beta chains were sequenced in this cohort, and the absence of alpha or paired-chain data limited detectable features. The classifier was reported to diagnose cytomegalovirus status with high specificity and sensitivity in both the original cohort and the validation cohort. At a false discovery rate of 0.05, a later analysis linked around 15,000 TCR beta sequences to specific HLA alleles. According to the authors, the approach could potentially be generalized to other disease states and immunological phenotypes. Linkage disequilibrium might explain the correlated functional status among segregating V segments, but an unknown experimental factor could not be ruled out. When HLA alleles, especially DR and DQ, strongly co-occurred, attributing TCR associations to individual alleles was difficult. Most TCR sequences were observed very rarely across donors, whereas some public TCRs were present in many individuals. Presence/absence analyses assumed roughly uniform sequencing depth across donors, an assumption that may not hold. Immune exposure information for the cohort was limited to CMV serostatus. Because counts were too low, 15 to 20 rarely observed V segments, including chromosome 9 orphons, were excluded from the earlier analysis of 587 of the donors. A cluster of highly shared sequence variants was judged likely to represent a technical artifact of the sequencing pipeline. An association between a missense DCLRE1C variant and V-gene and J-gene trimming of TCR beta chains was found in a later genetic analysis and replicated in an independent cohort. In a later analysis, HLA-associated TCR beta chains were found to be more clonally expanded and to have lower generation probabilities than equally common non-associated chains.

The cohort was made up of approximately 700 healthy bone marrow donors. All cohort members were sampled while nominally healthy, although unrecorded immune exposures were likely present. The donor tested CMV seronegative, placing the donor among the 350 or so seronegative members of the cohort. A peripheral blood sample was collected from each donor, and TCR beta sequencing was performed on peripheral blood mononuclear cells. The Qiagen DNeasy Blood Extraction Kit was used to extract genomic DNA from the blood cell samples. Details on this clone: Its antigen is unknown. No base-level quality is on record; no much larger clone is a single base apart.

The library was produced with the immunoSEQ multiplex PCR assay. A mixture of 60 forward primers for TCR Vbeta segments and 13 reverse primers for TCR Jbeta segments was used in the multiplex PCR. Amplification of the CDR3 region of rearranged TCR beta genes was performed with a multiplex PCR assay on genomic DNA. Amplified TCR beta libraries were sequenced as 87-base-pair reads on the Illumina HiSeq System. The paper's processing steps were these. Across the 600 to 700 repertoires, a later analysis counted 80 million or so unique TCR beta chains, approximately 12 million of which were shared by at least two donors. A nearest-neighbor algorithm error-corrected the raw reads and collapsed the reads into unique sequences, merging closely related sequences to remove PCR and sequencing errors. To assign V, D and J gene segments, CDR3 sequences were aligned to IMGT reference sequences. For a sequence to be retained, a match of at least six nucleotides was required to both a V gene segment and a J gene segment. A rearrangement counted as productive if the CDR3 had no stop codons and remained in frame with V and J, and every other rearrangement counted as non-productive. Following IMGT convention, CDR3 was defined as the stretch from the second conserved V-encoded cysteine to the conserved J-encoded phenylalanine. Sequences without an unambiguous match to a single V gene segment were excluded from the earlier analysis of a few hundred of the donors. In an earlier analysis of 587 of the donors, V segments were called functional above 56.7% productive rearrangements and were called segregating when the between-donor standard deviation exceeded 5%. To diagnose cytomegalovirus status from the catalog of TCR beta chain sequences, a statistical classification framework was built. In a later analysis, TCR nucleotide sequences were compared against IMGT/GENE-DB human TR gene sequences so that V and J genes could be assigned. Using the TCRdist pipeline, a later analysis assigned CDR3 sequences along with most-parsimonious VDJ recombination scenarios. In a later analysis, every TCR beta chain was defined by the combination of its CDR3 amino acid sequence and its V-gene family, and reads without a unique V-gene family were dropped. As a way to deal with suspected cross-contamination and a sequencing artifact, a later analysis dropped over 550 nucleotide sequences that were highly shared and had low generation probability. In a later analysis, a clonal expansion index for each public chain was calculated from normalized within-repertoire ranks of inferred template counts. In a later analysis, generation probabilities were computed with a VDJ recombination model fitted to out-of-frame rearrangements, and the resulting probabilities were checked against IGoR. In a later analysis, hypergeometric tests were used to score TCR-TCR, TCR-HLA and TCR-CMV co-occurrence, with a repertoire-size bias correction applied to TCR pairs. False discovery rates were estimated in a later analysis by permuting HLA or CMV assignments 20 times. In a later analysis, co-occurring TCRs were grouped with DBSCAN, and TCRdist sequence similarity was added when clustering was performed within HLA-allele-positive subsets. Repertoires with fewer than 30,000 or more than 120,000 public chains were left out of co-occurrence clustering, as were five repertoires with anomalous nucleotide sharing. The source is immuneACCESS, and TCRdb retained only in-frame sequences with V and J called. Part of the clones is not carried over; for the studies checked, unresolved V genes explain less than half of this, and the remainder is unexplained. That table is the source of V, J and clone size, and D and trimming were worked out from the DNA. The table for this sample lists approximately 190,000 clones; around 87% of them were counted only once. Around 0.99% of the sample is held by the ten biggest clonotypes.

Sequencing was carried out using PBMCs. The TCR originated in a boy younger than 10 in good health and CMV-seronegative. The V and J segments used are TRBV30 and TRBJ2-1, with 12 bases matching TRBD2. The CDR3 has the sequence CAWSRTSGNNEQFF. The DNA sequence is given as TGTGCCTGGAGCCGGACTAGCGGGAACAATGAGCAGTTCTTC.